These 30 T cell receptor beta chains came from one sample sequenced in a study of OX40 agonist ivuxolimab in advanced cancers. The protocol was immunoSEQ multiplex PCR, while the TCRdb copy is restricted to in-frame clones and leaves out a portion. The profile shows tens of thousands of clones, over 80% of them singletons. Sequenced material: CD4+ or CD8+ T cells sorted from blood, taken in a trial of the OX40 agonist ivuxolimab. The receptors originated from an adult with an advanced solid tumor such as melanoma, head and neck, liver or kidney cancer.

The chain links TRBV5-4 to TRBJ2-5; 7 bases are a match to TRBD1. Germline V gene lookup returns CDR1 SGHNT and CDR2 YYREEE (reference sequence). The ends lost 6 bases at V and 1 base at J; junction bases unmatched: 3. The CDR3 length is 13 residues. CDR3 protein: CASNWDSQETQYF. The CDR3 DNA reads TGTGCCAGCAACTGGGACAGCCAAGAGACCCAGTACTTC.

This chain connects TRBV7-3 to TRBJ2-1, with 10 bases identical to TRBD2. V shed 2 bases and J 6 bases; nucleotides not matched to a gene: 4. The CDR3 spans 15 residues. Germline CDR1 SGHTA, CDR2 FQGTGA. CDR3 region: CASSLPLAGVNEQFF. CDR3 sequence (DNA): TGTGCCAGCAGCTTACCCCTAGCGGGAGTCAATGAGCAGTTCTTC.

The chain carries TRBV19 and TRBJ2-2; D remains ambiguous. This CDR3 region has 14 residues. V was clipped by 3 bases and J by 2 bases, with 7 bases between them. Germline CDR1 reads LNHDA; CDR2 reads SQIVND (reference sequence). The CDR3 DNA reads TGTGCCAGTAGTATTAAGGTCAACACCGGGGAGCTGTTTTTT. It is translated as CASSIKVNTGELFF.

In DNA form, the CDR3 reads TGCGCCAGCAGCTTGGCCCTCGGGGATCAGCCCCAGCATTTT. Protein: CASSLALGDQPQHF. This rearrangement joins TRBV5-1 to TRBJ1-5; no clear D gene. CDR3 length: 14 residues. The germline V gene has CDR1 SGHRS and CDR2 YFSETQ. V lost 0 bases and J lost 5, with 9 bases in between.

The CDR3 bases are TGTGCCTGGAGTGCCGGGACAGAAAATGAGCAGTTCTTC. Translating it yields CAWSAGTENEQFF. V and J are TRBV30 and TRBJ2-1, with 7 bases matching TRBD1. Per the germline V gene, CDR1 is GTSNPN and CDR2 is SVGIG (reference sequence). This CDR3 spans 13 amino acids. The J segment lost 7 bases and the V segment lost 1 base, leaving 4 bases of the junction unmatched.

The DNA for the CDR3 is TGTGCCAGCTCAGTCACTGATCATTATGAGCAGTTCTTC. It translates to CASSVTDHYEQFF. The chain recombines TRBV18 with TRBJ2-1; D is unclear. Germline CDR1 reads KGHSH; CDR2 reads LQKENI. The CDR3 runs to 13 residues. Trimming removed 5 bases at V and 8 bases at J, with 13 bases between.

The rearrangement uses TRBV28 and TRBJ2-3; no reliable D call. V was shortened by 2 bases and J by 4 bases, with 1 base between the two germline ends. The CDR3 is 11 amino acids. Germline V gene sequence: CDR1 MDHEN, CDR2 SYDVKM. In nucleotides, the CDR3 is TGTGCCAGCAGTTTACCAGATACGCAGTATTTT. This translates into CASSLPDTQYF.

The chain combines TRBV7-8 with TRBJ2-2; 9 bases match TRBD2. This CDR3 contains 15 residues. CDR1 SGHVS and CDR2 FQNEAQ come from the germline V gene. V trimming: 7 bases; J trimming: 0 bases; junction bases outside the gene matches: 3. CDR3 sequence reads: CASIAGVSNTGELFF. CDR3 DNA sequence: TGTGCCAGCATAGCGGGAGTGTCGAACACCGGGGAGCTGTTTTTT.

V gene TRBV28 combines with J gene TRBJ1-5; unclear D gene. V lost 4 bases, J lost 3 bases, and 13 bases lay in between. The CDR3 totals 15 residues. The germline V gene encodes CDR1 MDHEN and CDR2 SYDVKM. CDR3 DNA sequence: TGTGCCAGCAGTTCCCCTGCCGGAATCAATCAGCCCCAGCATTTT. It codes for CASSSPAGINQPQHF.

The rearrangement uses TRBV7-2 and TRBJ1-1, with unresolved D. Looked up from germline, CDR1 is SGHTA and CDR2 is FQGNSA. The CDR3 extends over 13 amino acids. V was trimmed by 1 base and J by 7 bases, leaving 10 bases between them. The CDR3 DNA reads TGTGCCAGCAGCTTAGGGACCCGCAGTGAAGCTTTCTTT. Protein product: CASSLGTRSEAFF.

This clone showed up just a few times. The rearrangement joins TRBV9 to TRBJ2-1; TRBD2 matches at 7 bases. Trimming removed 6 bases from V and 0 bases from J; junction bases left unmatched: 6. CDR3 size: 15 residues. Germline V lookup: CDR1 SGDLS, CDR2 YYNGEE. As DNA, the CDR3 is TGTGCCAGCACACTTAGCGGGTTCTCCTACAATGAGCAGTTCTTC. Protein sequence: CASTLSGFSYNEQFF.

The chain carries TRBV6-5 and TRBJ2-1; 7 nucleotides line up with TRBD2. This CDR3 has 13 residues. Germline values: CDR1 MNHEY, CDR2 SVGAGI. Germline trimming cut 6 bases from V and 10 bases from J; bases unmatched to any gene: 9. CDR3 in DNA: TGTGCCAGCAGGTTGGCGGGAGTAGAGGAGCAGTTCTTC. This gives the protein CASRLAGVEEQFF.

This clone was detected a few times. The CDR3 loop reads CASSLGIQGAEQYF. Written as DNA, the CDR3 is TGCGCCAGCAGCTTGGGAATACAGGGGGCCGAGCAGTACTTC. The rearrangement joins TRBV5-1 to TRBJ2-7; the match to TRBD1 covers 9 bases. With 0 bases clipped from V and 6 bases from J, the junction kept 4 bases outside the gene matches. Germline CDR1 is SGHRS and CDR2 is YFSETQ. The CDR3 loop spans 14 amino acids.

This clone has just one count. This chain joins TRBV5-6 and TRBJ2-1; 9 nucleotides align to TRBD1. The V gene end was trimmed by 3 bases and the J gene end by 8 bases; junction bases not matched to a gene: 12. CDR1 is SGHDT, CDR2 YYEEEE, per germline. CDR3 length: 16 residues. CDR3 DNA: TGTGCCAGCAGCTCACCCGGTGGACAGGGGATGTATGAGCAGTTCTTC. Translation gives CASSSPGGQGMYEQFF.

This clone was seen once. J is TRBJ2-7 and V is TRBV18; D perhaps matches TRBD2 (5 bases). The CDR3 extends over 14 amino acids. Germline CDR1 is KGHSH and CDR2 is LQKENI. Trimming took 0 bases from V and 6 from J, leaving 12 bases between them. The CDR3 spells CASSPPLTSTEQYF. The CDR3 DNA follows: TGTGCCAGCTCACCACCACTAACTAGTACCGAGCAGTACTTC.

This chain joins TRBV5-1 and TRBJ1-1, with TRBD1 as a possible D gene (6 bases). The V gene's germline CDR1 is SGHRS and CDR2 YFSETQ. This CDR3 has 15 amino acids. The germline V and J ends were trimmed by 3 bases and 2 bases, with 14 bases remaining between them. The CDR3 DNA reads as TGCGCCAGCAGCTCGTTTGACAGGCGCAACACTGAAGCTTTCTTT. Protein sequence: CASSSFDRRNTEAFF.

This chain links TRBV5-4 with TRBJ1-2; 7 nucleotides match TRBD1. J gave up 1 base and V 2 bases, and 11 bases lay outside the gene matches. The germline gives CDR1 SGHNT, CDR2 YYREEE (reference sequence). The CDR3 has 17 amino acids. DNA for the CDR3: TGTGCCAGCAGCTTAGGGGGCGCTTTAGGTAGTAACTATGGCTACACCTTC. Translated, it gives CASSLGGALGSNYGYTF.

The rearrangement uses TRBV9 and TRBJ2-5, with 9 bases identical to TRBD2. Germline trimming cut 0 bases from V and 4 bases from J; bases unmatched to any gene: 7. CDR3 length equals 16 residues. Germline lookup yields CDR1 SGDLS and CDR2 YYNGEE. CDR3 residues: CASSVGGAGGGETQYF. The CDR3 coding sequence is TGTGCCAGCAGCGTAGGAGGTGCGGGAGGGGGAGAGACCCAGTACTTC.

The V gene is TRBV21-1, the J gene TRBJ2-7; the DNA was not used to check the table's D call, TRBD2. TRBV21-1 is tagged as a pseudogene. The CDR3 has 16 residues. CDR3 nucleotide sequence: TGTGCCAGCAGCAGGCCGTTAGCGGGAGAAGGATACGAGCAGTACTTC. Amino acid sequence: CASSRPLAGEGYEQYF.

J is TRBJ2-1 and V is TRBV7-9; D is unclear. V dropped 4 bases and J dropped 0 bases, with 10 bases sitting between them. CDR1 and CDR2 (germline): SEHNR, FQNEAQ (reference sequence). This CDR3 spans 15 amino acids. CDR3 sequence: CASSSGRSSYNEQFF. Here the CDR3 DNA reads TGTGCCAGCAGCTCCGGGCGAAGCTCCTACAATGAGCAGTTCTTC.

This clone was seen a single time. The rearrangement uses TRBV7-2 and TRBJ2-7; unclear D gene. V lost 2 bases and J 2 bases, leaving 13 bases between the germline ends. The CDR3 runs 15 residues. The germline CDR1 and CDR2 sequences are SGHTA and FQGNSA. CDR3 DNA: TGTGCCAGCAGCTTAACATCCGCTTCGACCTACGAGCAGTACTTC. This gives the protein CASSLTSASTYEQYF.

This clone appeared once. V is TRBV18 and J is TRBJ2-3; D is undetermined. Germline values: CDR1 KGHSH, CDR2 LQKENI. V shed 3 bases and J shed 2 bases, with 9 bases lying between them. CDR3 size: 14 residues. CDR3 in amino acids: CASSPGSNTDTQYF. As DNA, the CDR3 is TGTGCCAGCTCACCGGGTAGTAACACAGATACGCAGTATTTT.

This clone occurred once. The chain employs TRBV7-6 and TRBJ1-1, with D unclear. This CDR3 has 13 residues. Germline V CDR1 and CDR2: SGHVS, FNYEAQ. V was cut by 1 base and J by 6 bases, with 9 bases left in between. For the CDR3, the DNA is TGTGCCAGCAGCTTAGTAGGGTCCCCTGAAGCTTTCTTT. Translation gives CASSLVGSPEAFF.

This chain joins TRBV4-2 and TRBJ1-2; perhaps TRBD1 as D (6 bases). The CDR3 has 16 residues. V was trimmed by 5 bases and J by 5 bases, leaving 21 bases between them. Germline V lookup: CDR1 LGHNA, CDR2 YNFKEQ. The CDR3 region is CASSTEGDAAFYGYTF. In DNA form, the CDR3 reads TGTGCCAGCAGCACGGAGGGGGACGCGGCATTTTATGGCTACACCTTC.

The chain combines TRBV19 with TRBJ1-4, with D hard to call. The CDR3 length is 15 residues. V lost 7 bases and J 2 bases, leaving 14 bases between the germline ends. Per the germline V gene, CDR1 is LNHDA and CDR2 is SQIVND (reference sequence). CDR3 in amino acids: CASTPTPGTNEKLFF. CDR3 DNA: TGTGCCAGTACTCCGACCCCGGGCACTAATGAAAAACTGTTTTTT.

V and J are TRBV5-1 and TRBJ1-1; possible D gene TRBD1, 5 bases. This CDR3 has 15 amino acids. V was trimmed by 2 bases and J by 1 base, leaving 12 bases between them. CDR1 SGHRS and CDR2 YFSETQ come from the germline V gene. The CDR3 bases are TGCGCCAGCAGCTTAACGGGGCCATCGAACACTGAAGCTTTCTTT. Protein sequence: CASSLTGPSNTEAFF. The full variable domain, in which reference TRBV5-1 and TRBJ1-1 provide the parts outside the CDR3, is KAGVTQTPRYLIKTRGQQVTLSCSPISGHRSVSWYQQTPGQGLQFLFEYFSETQRNKGNFPGRFSGRQFSNSRSEMNVSTLELGDSALYLCASSLTGPSNTEAFFGQGTRLTVV.

The chain couples TRBV7-3 to TRBJ2-1; D possibly corresponds to TRBD2 (6 bases). The CDR3 loop spans 12 amino acids. The germline V and J ends were trimmed by 3 bases and 13 bases, with 13 bases remaining between them. The V gene's germline CDR1 is SGHTA and CDR2 FQGTGA. The CDR3 sequence is CASSLGGQQQFF. CDR3 bases: TGTGCCAGCAGCTTGGGAGGACAACAACAGTTCTTC.

The chain recombines TRBV28 with TRBJ1-4; possible D gene TRBD1, 5 bases. CDR1 is MDHEN and CDR2 is SYDVKM in the germline V gene. Trimming cost V 3 bases and J 8 bases, with 19 bases left between them. The CDR3 sequence is 16 residues long. In DNA form, the CDR3 reads TGTGCCAGCAGTTTTGCGCCAGGGAGGGACCAGGAAAAACTGTTTTTT. Translation: CASSFAPGRDQEKLFF.

This clone has a single count. V and J are TRBV9 and TRBJ2-5, with 16 bases identical to TRBD2. The length of the CDR3 is 17 residues. The germline gives CDR1 SGDLS, CDR2 YYNGEE. J was trimmed by 5 bases and V by 3 bases; bases with no gene match: 7. The DNA of the CDR3 is TGTGCCAGCAGCGCCGGGACTAGCGGGAGGGCCGTGGAGACCCAGTACTTC. Amino acids: CASSAGTSGRAVETQYF.

The chain couples TRBV30 to TRBJ1-5; 7 nucleotides line up with TRBD1. V lost 1 base, J lost 4 bases, and 10 bases stayed unmatched. The CDR3 sequence is 16 residues long. Germline V gene lookup returns CDR1 GTSNPN and CDR2 SVGIG (reference sequence). The CDR3 coding sequence is TGTGCCTGGAGTGGAGGGGGAGGGGGCGAGAATCAGCCCCAGCATTTT. Amino acid sequence: CAWSGGGGGENQPQHF.